The clone carrying this T cell receptor beta chain was counted at least ten times. The time point was: patch test 1, 2 weeks after DPC sensitization. This sample's treatment: therapeutic diphenylcyclopropenone sensitization with weekly scalp DPC. This entry is derived from a study of human T cells and chemical hapten exposure. TCRdb passed the RACE reads through MiXCR, listing each CDR3 protein once. Counted here are roughly 380,000 distinct CDR3 sequences, roughly 5% occurring once; the ten biggest clones make up under 3%. This CDR3 is 13 amino acids long. The germline gives CDR1 DFQATT, CDR2 SNEGSKA (reference sequence). The germline V and J ends were trimmed by 3 bases and 8 bases, with 13 bases remaining between them.

The sequences come from whole blood, collected in connection with sensitization to the hapten diphenylcyclopropenone (DPC). The sequence came from a woman aged 50 to 60 with alopecia areata. Some clones in this sample may be carry-over from other donors' samples. The chain employs TRBV20-1 and TRBJ1-4, with D tentatively TRBD1 (6 bases). Here the CDR3 reads CSASPQGQEKLFF. The DNA of the CDR3 is TGCAGTGCTAGTCCCCAGGGGCAAGAAAAACTGTTTTTT.